The clone carrying this T cell receptor beta chain was seen a few times. Antigen specificity is unknown. The record originates from a study of T-cell reconstitution after alpha-beta-depleted transplantation in children. This CDR3 is built from 13 residues. Between the trimmed V and J ends, which lost 2 bases and 2 bases, there was a span of 4 bases. Germline V gene lookup returns CDR1 MNHEY and CDR2 SVGAGI. Study outcomes and limitations: The main origin of T-cell counts and diversity one year after transplant was newly produced T cells. It was surviving recipient T cells and thymic progenitors that gave some patients high TCRbeta diversity at day 60. It was reported that alpha-beta T cells came from several hundred expanded graft clones (about two months after transplant).

Preparation of the TCRbeta library used unique molecular identifiers. TCRdb passed the PCR reads through MiXCR, listing each CDR3 protein once. Of fewer than 750,000 distinct CDR3 sequences listed, roughly a quarter are singletons. The specimen comprised PBMCs, sampled before TCRalphabeta/CD19-depleted stem cell transplant. This sequence joins TRBV6-5 and TRBJ1-3; no reliable D call. The clonotype comes from a boy under three years old with Wiskott-Aldrich syndrome, due to receive a stem cell transplant. The CDR3 nucleotides are TGTGCCAGCAGTTACGGTACTGGAAACACCATATATTTT. This codes for CASSYGTGNTIYF.